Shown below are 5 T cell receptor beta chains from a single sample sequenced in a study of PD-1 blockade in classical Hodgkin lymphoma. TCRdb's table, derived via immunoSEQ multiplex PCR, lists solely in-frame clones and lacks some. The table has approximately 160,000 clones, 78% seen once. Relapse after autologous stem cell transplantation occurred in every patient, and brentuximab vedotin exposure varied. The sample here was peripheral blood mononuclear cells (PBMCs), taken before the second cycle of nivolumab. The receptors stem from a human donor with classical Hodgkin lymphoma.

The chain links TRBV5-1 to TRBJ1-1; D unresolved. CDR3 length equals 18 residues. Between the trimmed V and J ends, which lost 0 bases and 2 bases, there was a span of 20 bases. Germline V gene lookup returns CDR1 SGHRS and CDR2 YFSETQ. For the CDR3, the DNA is TGCGCCAGCAGCTTGGGCTTGCCCCGGGGTTTCGGAAACACTGAAGCTTTCTTT. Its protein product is CASSLGLPRGFGNTEAFF. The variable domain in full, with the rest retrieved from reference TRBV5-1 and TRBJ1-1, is KAGVTQTPRYLIKTRGQQVTLSCSPISGHRSVSWYQQTPGQGLQFLFEYFSETQRNKGNFPGRFSGRQFSNSRSEMNVSTLELGDSALYLCASSLGLPRGFGNTEAFFGQGTRLTVV.

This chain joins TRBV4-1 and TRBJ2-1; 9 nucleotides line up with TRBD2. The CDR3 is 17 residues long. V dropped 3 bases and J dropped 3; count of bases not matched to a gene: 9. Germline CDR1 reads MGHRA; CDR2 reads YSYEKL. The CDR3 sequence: CASSHGIAGAIYNEQFF. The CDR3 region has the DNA TGCGCCAGCAGCCACGGTATAGCGGGGGCCATCTACAATGAGCAGTTCTTC.

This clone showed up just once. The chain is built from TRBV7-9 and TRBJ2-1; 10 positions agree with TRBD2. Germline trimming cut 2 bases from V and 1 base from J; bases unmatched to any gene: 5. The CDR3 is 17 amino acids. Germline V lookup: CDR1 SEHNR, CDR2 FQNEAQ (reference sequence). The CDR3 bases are TGTGCCAGCAGCTTATGGGGTAGCGGGAGGTCCTACAATGAGCAGTTCTTC. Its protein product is CASSLWGSGRSYNEQFF. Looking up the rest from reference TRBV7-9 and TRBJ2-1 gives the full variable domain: DTGVSQNPRHKITKRGQNVTFRCDPISEHNRLYWYRQTLGQGPEFLTYFQNEAQLEKSRLLSDRFSAERPKGSFSTLEIQRTEQGDSAMYLCASSLWGSGRSYNEQFFGPGTRLTVL.

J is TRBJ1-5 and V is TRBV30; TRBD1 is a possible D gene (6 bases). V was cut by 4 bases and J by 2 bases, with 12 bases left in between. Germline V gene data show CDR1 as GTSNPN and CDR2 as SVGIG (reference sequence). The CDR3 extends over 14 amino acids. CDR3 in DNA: TGTGCCTGGACCAGGGGAGTCGGCAATCAGCCCCAGCATTTT. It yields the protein CAWTRGVGNQPQHF.

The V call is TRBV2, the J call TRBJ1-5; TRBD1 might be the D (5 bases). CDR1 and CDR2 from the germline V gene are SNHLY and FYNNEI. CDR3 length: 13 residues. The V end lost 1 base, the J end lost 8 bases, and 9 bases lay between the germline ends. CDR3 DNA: TGTGCCAGCAGTGAAGAAGGAGGGGAGCCCCAGCATTTT. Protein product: CASSEEGGEPQHF.